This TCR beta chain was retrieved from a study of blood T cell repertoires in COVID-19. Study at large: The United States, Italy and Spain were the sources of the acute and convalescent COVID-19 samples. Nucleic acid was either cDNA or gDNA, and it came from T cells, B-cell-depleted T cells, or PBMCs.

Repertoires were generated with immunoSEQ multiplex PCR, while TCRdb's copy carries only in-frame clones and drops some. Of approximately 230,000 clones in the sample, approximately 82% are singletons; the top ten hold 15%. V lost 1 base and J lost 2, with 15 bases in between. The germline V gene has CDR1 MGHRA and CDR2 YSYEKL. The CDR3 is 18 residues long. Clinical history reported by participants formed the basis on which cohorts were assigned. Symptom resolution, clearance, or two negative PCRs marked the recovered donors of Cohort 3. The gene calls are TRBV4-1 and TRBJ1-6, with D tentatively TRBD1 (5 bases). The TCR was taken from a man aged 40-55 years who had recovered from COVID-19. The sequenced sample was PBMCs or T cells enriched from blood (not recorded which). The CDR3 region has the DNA TGCGCCAGCAGCCAAGTAAGCCCAGGGTCGACCTATAATTCACCCCTCCACTTT. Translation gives CASSQVSPGSTYNSPLHF.